One and the same sample provided the 8 T cell receptor beta chains below, sequenced in a study of patients and donors after allogeneic stem cell transplantation. TCRdb re-called the RT-PCR reads with MiXCR, one entry per CDR3 protein. The sample consists of about 90,000 distinct CDR3 sequences, about 48% of them appearing once. The material sequenced was blood, either unsorted or a sorted T cell fraction (not recorded which). These receptors were taken from a human donor who was either an allogeneic HSCT recipient or a stem cell or donor lymphocyte infusion donor (not recorded which). It is not recorded whose cells these are; they may come from a transplant donor.

The chain couples TRBV10-3 to TRBJ1-2, with D tentatively TRBD1 (5 bases). Trimming left V 6 bases short and J 6 bases short, with 20 bases between. This CDR3 has 15 amino acids. Germline loops: CDR1 ENHRY, CDR2 SYGVKD. The chain's CDR3 is CAIRMPREVSHGYTF. The CDR3 DNA sequence: TGTGCCATCAGGATGCCCAGGGAGGTTTCGCATGGCTACACCTTC.

This clonotype came up once. One end of the junction is discordant with germline, which a read error may explain. This chain uses TRBV5-6 with TRBJ1-2; no clear D. The CDR3 totals 15 residues. CDR1 is SGHDT, CDR2 YYEEEE, per germline. The CDR3 nucleotides are TGTGCCAGCCTGGAAGGTTCACGCTATAACTATGCCTACACCTTC. Protein product: CASLEGSRYNYAYTF.

This chain connects TRBV9 to TRBJ2-1; 8 bases match TRBD2. J lost 3 bases, V lost 0 bases, and 2 bases had no gene match. Germline CDR1 and CDR2: SGDLS and YYNGEE. The CDR3 totals 15 residues. CDR3 sequence reads: CASSVVAGGYNEQFF. The CDR3, as DNA: TGTGCCAGCAGCGTAGTTGCGGGAGGCTACAATGAGCAGTTCTTC.

This clonotype has more than one count but fewer than ten. V and J are TRBV29-1 and TRBJ2-5; D is unclear. Germline values: CDR1 SQVTM, CDR2 ANQGSEA. V lost 3 bases and J lost 0, with 11 bases in between. This CDR3 is built from 14 residues. The DNA of the CDR3 is TGCAGCGTTGATTCGGGCCCGTACCAAGAGACCCAGTACTTC. Its translation is CSVDSGPYQETQYF.

This clonotype appeared a few times. The J gene is TRBJ1-2, the V gene TRBV4-3, with D perhaps TRBD1 (5 bases). Deletions cut 0 bases from V and 0 bases from J, with 14 bases between. CDR3 length: 17 amino acids. Germline CDR1 and CDR2: LGHNA and YSLEER. CDR3 in amino acids: CASSQDRAGSANYGYTF. DNA for the CDR3: TGCGCCAGCAGCCAAGATCGGGCAGGGTCTGCTAACTATGGCTACACCTTC.

The chain has TRBV10-3 and TRBJ2-3; D remains unclear. V was pared by 4 bases and J by 6 bases, with 5 bases between. CDR1 and CDR2 (germline): ENHRY, SYGVKD. This CDR3 is 11 amino acids long. DNA for the CDR3: TGTGCCATCAGTGCAGCTGATACGCAGTATTTT. Protein product: CAISAADTQYF.

This clonotype was observed a handful of times. The V and J genes are TRBV10-3 and TRBJ1-3; unclear D gene. The CDR3 totals 15 residues. The V end was cut by 5 bases, the J end by 0 bases, with 11 bases between. CDR1 is ENHRY and CDR2 is SYGVKD in the germline V gene. This CDR3 reads CAISNGLTSGNTIYF. CDR3 DNA sequence: TGTGCCATCAGTAATGGACTTACCTCTGGAAACACCATATATTTT.

This chain uses TRBV3-1 with TRBJ2-2; TRBD1 or TRBD2 may be the D gene (5 bases each). Germline V gives CDR1 LGHDT, CDR2 YNNKEL (reference sequence). The ends were cut back, 0 bases at V and 3 bases at J, with 14 bases in the middle. The CDR3 is 17 amino acids. CDR3 amino acids: CASSQEMGPNYTGELFF. The CDR3 bases are TGTGCCAGCAGCCAAGAGATGGGACCCAACTACACCGGGGAGCTGTTTTTT.